This T cell receptor (beta chain) was observed in a study of cytotoxic CD8 clonotypes in ibrutinib-treated CLL. About the research overall: Recorded responses included approximately 25 partial and 2 complete; following median approximately 5.5 years, 14 stayed remitted and about 12 progressed. Study-wide results and caveats: Clonality went up at the time of ibrutinib response, stayed stable in sustained remission, and later dropped back toward its baseline level at progression. Higher circulating CD8+ T-cell counts strongly accompanied higher baseline clonality, above age-matched healthy donors. Clonotypes that were public were uncommon, and they contracted or stayed stable on treatment.

Produced via immunoSEQ multiplex PCR; TCRdb's table is partial and in-frame only. The table lists some 200,000 clones, roughly three quarters of them singletons. Of note for this clone: The antigen remains unidentified.

Source: PBMCs, taken after 12 months of ibrutinib treatment. The clonotype comes from a human donor with chronic lymphocytic leukemia.

CDR3 in DNA: TGTGCCAGCAGTGTCCCCGAGAACACTGAAGCTTTCTTT. It translates to CASSVPENTEAFF. The chain recombines TRBV2 with TRBJ1-1, with unresolved D. V was cut by 4 bases and J by 1 base, with 7 bases left in between. The germline gives CDR1 SNHLY, CDR2 FYNNEI. This CDR3 contains 13 residues.